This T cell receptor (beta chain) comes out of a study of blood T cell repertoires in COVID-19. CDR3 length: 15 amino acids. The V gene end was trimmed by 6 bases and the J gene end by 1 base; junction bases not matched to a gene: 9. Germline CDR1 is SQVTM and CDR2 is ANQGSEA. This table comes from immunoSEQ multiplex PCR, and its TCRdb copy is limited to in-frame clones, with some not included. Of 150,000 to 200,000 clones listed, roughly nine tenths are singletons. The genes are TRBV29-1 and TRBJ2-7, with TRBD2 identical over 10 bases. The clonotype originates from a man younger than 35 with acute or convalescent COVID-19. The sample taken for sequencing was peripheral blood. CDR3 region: CSVQLTSGESYEQYF. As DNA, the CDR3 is TGCAGCGTCCAATTAACTAGCGGGGAGTCCTACGAGCAGTACTTC.